The present T cell receptor beta chain was sequenced within a study of shared clonotypes between healthy human individuals. Deep-level running was used for the assay. TCRdb's table, derived via immunoSEQ multiplex PCR, lists solely in-frame clones and lacks some. Of 2,500,000 or so clones in the sample, about 92% are singletons; the top ten hold more than 0.12%. Trimming took 4 bases from V and 6 from J; bases not matched to a gene: 10. This CDR3 has 16 residues. Germline V gene data show CDR1 as SGHTA and CDR2 as FQGNSA. CD4+ cells underwent separation, giving CD45RA+ naive and CD45RA-negative memory subsets.

The receptor was isolated from a young man in good health. Material: naive CD4+ T cells sorted from blood. The subset was: CD45RA+ positively selected. The chain joins TRBV7-2 to TRBJ2-7; 12 bases align to TRBD2. The CDR3: CASSSRLAGVLGEQYF. The CDR3 DNA reads as TGTGCCAGCAGCTCCAGACTAGCGGGAGTATTAGGCGAGCAGTACTTC.